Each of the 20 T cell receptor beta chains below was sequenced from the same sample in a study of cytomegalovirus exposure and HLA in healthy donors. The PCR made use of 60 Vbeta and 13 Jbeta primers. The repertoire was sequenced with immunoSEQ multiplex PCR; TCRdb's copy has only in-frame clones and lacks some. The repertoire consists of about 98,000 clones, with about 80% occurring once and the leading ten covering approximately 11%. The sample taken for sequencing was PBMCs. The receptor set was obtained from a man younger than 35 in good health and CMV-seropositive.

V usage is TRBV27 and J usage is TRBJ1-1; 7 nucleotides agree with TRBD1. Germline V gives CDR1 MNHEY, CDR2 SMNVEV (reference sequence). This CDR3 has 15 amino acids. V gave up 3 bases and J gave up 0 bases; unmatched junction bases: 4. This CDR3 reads CASSFQGGLNTEAFF. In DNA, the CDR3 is TGTGCCAGCAGTTTTCAGGGGGGATTGAACACTGAAGCTTTCTTT.

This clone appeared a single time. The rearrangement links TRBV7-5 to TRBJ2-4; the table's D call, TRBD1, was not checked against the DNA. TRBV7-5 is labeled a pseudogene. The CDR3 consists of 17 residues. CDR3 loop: CVRSLNFQDIAKNIQYF. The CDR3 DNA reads TGTGTCAGAAGCTTAAACTTTCAGGATATTGCCAAAAACATTCAGTACTTC.

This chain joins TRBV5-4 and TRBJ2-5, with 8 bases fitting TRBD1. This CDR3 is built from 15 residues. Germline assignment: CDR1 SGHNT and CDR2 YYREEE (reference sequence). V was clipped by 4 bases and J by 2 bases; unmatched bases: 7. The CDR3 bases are TGTGCCAGCAGCGAATCCGGGACAGGTCAAGAGACCCAGTACTTC. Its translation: CASSESGTGQETQYF.

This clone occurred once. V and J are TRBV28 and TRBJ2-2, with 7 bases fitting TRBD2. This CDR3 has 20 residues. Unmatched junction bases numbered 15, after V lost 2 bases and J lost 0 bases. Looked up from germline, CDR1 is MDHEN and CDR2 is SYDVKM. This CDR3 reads CASSLARGGVTRSNTGELFF. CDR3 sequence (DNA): TGTGCCAGCAGTTTAGCGCGCGGGGGAGTAACAAGATCGAACACCGGGGAGCTGTTTTTT.

The CDR3 region has the DNA TGTGCCAGCAGCCAAGACAGGGGGCCCTCCTACGAGCAGTACTTC. Translation gives CASSQDRGPSYEQYF. This rearrangement joins TRBV6-5 to TRBJ2-7, with 10 bases lining up with TRBD1. From germline, CDR1 is MNHEY and CDR2 SVGAGI. The CDR3 covers 15 residues. Losses at the gene ends were 6 bases for V and 0 bases for J; bases not matched to a gene: 5.

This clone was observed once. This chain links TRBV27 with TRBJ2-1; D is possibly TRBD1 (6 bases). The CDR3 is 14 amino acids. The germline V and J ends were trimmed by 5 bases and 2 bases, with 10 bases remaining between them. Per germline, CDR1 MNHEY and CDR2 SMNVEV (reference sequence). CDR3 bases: TGTGCCAGCAGTCCTGGGGGCGCCTACAATGAGCAGTTCTTC. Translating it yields CASSPGGAYNEQFF.

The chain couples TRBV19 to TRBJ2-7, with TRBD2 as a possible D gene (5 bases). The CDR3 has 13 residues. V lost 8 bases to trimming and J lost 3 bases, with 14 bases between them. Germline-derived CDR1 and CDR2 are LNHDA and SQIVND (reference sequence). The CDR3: CASSTSGGYEQYF. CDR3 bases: TGTGCCAGTTCCACGAGCGGCGGCTACGAGCAGTACTTC.

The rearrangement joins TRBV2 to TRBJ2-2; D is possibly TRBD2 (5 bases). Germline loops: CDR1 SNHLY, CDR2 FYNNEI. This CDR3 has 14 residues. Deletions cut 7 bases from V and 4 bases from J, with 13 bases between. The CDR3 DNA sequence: TGTGCCAGCAAGGAGGAGGTCGGCACCGGGGAGCTGTTTTTT. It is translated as CASKEEVGTGELFF. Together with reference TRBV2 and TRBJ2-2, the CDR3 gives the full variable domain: EPEVTQTPSHQVTQMGQEVILRCVPISNHLYFYWYRQILGQKVEFLVSFYNNEISEKSEIFDDQFSVERPDGSNFTLKIRSTKLEDSAMYFCASKEEVGTGELFFGEGSRLTVL.

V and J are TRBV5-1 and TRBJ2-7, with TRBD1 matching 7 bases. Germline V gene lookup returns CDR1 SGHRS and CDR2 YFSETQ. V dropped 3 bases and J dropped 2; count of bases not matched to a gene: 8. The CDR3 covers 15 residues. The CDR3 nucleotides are TGCGCCAGCAGCTACCGACAGGGTGATGCCTACGAGCAGTACTTC. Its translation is CASSYRQGDAYEQYF.

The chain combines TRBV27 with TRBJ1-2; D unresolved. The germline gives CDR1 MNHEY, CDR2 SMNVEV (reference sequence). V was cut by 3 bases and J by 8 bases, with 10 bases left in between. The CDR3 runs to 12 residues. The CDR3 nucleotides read TGTGCCAGCAGTTTCCGGGGAGGAGGCTACACCTTC. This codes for CASSFRGGGYTF.

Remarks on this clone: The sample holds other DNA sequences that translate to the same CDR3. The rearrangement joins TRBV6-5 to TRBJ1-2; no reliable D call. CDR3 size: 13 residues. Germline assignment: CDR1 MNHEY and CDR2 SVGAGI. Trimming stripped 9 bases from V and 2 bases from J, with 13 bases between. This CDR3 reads CASRQTGNYGYTF. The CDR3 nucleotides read TGTGCCAGTAGGCAGACGGGAAACTATGGCTACACCTTC.

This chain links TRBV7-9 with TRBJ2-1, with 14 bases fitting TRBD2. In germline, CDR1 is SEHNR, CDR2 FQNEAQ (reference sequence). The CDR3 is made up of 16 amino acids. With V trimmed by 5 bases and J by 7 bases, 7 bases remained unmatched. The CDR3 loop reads CASSPPTSGGANEQFF. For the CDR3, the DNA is TGTGCCAGCAGCCCCCCGACTAGCGGGGGGGCGAATGAGCAGTTCTTC.

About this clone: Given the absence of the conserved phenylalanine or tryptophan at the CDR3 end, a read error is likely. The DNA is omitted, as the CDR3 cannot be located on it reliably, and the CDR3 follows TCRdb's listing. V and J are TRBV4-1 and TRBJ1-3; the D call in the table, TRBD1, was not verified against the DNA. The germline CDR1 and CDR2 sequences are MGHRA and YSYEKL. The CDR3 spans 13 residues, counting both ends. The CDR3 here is CASSQDLGTGDLG.

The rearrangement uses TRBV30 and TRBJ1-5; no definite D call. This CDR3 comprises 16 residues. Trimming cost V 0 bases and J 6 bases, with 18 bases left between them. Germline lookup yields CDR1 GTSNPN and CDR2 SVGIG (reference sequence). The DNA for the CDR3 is TGTGCCTGGAGTGTCCGCGGGCCCGACTGGGGTCAGCCCCAGCATTTT. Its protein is CAWSVRGPDWGQPQHF.

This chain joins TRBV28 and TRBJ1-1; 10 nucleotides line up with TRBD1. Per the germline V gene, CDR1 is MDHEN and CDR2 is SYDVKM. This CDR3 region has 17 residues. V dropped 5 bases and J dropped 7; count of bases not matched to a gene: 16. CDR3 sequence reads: CASSTADMGTGEIEAFF. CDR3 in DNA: TGTGCCAGCAGTACAGCCGACATGGGGACAGGGGAGATTGAAGCTTTCTTT.

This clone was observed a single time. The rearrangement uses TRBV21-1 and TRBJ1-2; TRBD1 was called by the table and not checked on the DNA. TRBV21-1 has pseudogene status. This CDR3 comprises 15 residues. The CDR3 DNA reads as TGTGCCAGCAGCGGTAGGGGGCGGGACCACTATGGCTACACCTTC. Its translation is CASSGRGRDHYGYTF.

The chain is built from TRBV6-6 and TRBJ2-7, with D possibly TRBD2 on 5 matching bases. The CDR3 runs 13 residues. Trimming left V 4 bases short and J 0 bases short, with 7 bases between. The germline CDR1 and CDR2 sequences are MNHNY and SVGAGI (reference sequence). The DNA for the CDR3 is TGTGCCAGCAGTTTCGGGGACTCCTACGAGCAGTACTTC. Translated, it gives CASSFGDSYEQYF.

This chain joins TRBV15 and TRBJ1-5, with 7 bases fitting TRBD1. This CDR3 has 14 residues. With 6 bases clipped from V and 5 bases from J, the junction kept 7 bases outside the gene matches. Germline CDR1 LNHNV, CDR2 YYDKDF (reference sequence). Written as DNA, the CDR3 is TGTGCCACCAGTCGACAGGGCCCATATCAGCCCCAGCATTTT. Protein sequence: CATSRQGPYQPQHF. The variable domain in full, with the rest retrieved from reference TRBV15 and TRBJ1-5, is DAMVIQNPRYQVTQFGKPVTLSCSQTLNHNVMYWYQQKSSQAPKLLFHYYDKDFNNEADTPDNFQSRRPNTSFCFLDIRSPGLGDTAMYLCATSRQGPYQPQHFGDGTRLSIL.

The CDR3, as DNA: TGCAGCGTCCTGGGGAGAGACTACGAGCAGTACTTC. Its protein product is CSVLGRDYEQYF. The chain has TRBV29-1 and TRBJ2-5; tentatively, D is TRBD2 (5 bases). The better agreement between TRBJ2-7 and the DNA end casts doubt on the J call. Germline CDR1 is SQVTM and CDR2 is ANQGSEA. The CDR3 consists of 12 residues.

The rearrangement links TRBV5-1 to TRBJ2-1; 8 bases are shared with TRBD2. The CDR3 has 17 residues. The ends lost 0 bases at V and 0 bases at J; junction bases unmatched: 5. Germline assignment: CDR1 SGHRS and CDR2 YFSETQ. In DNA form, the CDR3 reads TGCGCCAGCAGCTTGGTGGTCGGGGGGGCCTCCTACAATGAGCAGTTCTTC. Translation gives CASSLVVGGASYNEQFF.